A selection of T cell receptor beta chains follows, all from one sample in a study of blood T cell repertoires in COVID-19. Sequencing used immunoSEQ multiplex PCR; TCRdb keeps in-frame clones, though not all of them. There are a few hundred thousand clones in the sample; 82% occur only once, and less than 4% lies in the top ten. Sequenced: peripheral blood. These receptors all come from a woman aged 18-29 years with acute or convalescent COVID-19. The CDR3 runs from the conserved cysteine through the conserved F or W. A D gene is named only where the DNA matches it firmly. Rows may omit the clone size; those that give it use once, few, many or a size class.

j_call clone_size v_call d_call cdr3_nt cdr3_aa
TRBJ2-7 - TRBV14 TRBD2 TGTGCCAGCAGCCAAAGCCGGGTCCCTTTGGGCGGGGGAATTTACGAGCAGTACTTC CASSQSRVPLGGGIYEQYF
TRBJ2-1 - TRBV6-5 TRBD1 TGTGCCAGCAGTTCGGACAGGGGAAGCTACAATGAGCAGTTCTTC CASSSDRGSYNEQFF
TRBJ2-1 - TRBV6-5 - TGTGCCAGCAGTTACGACTCTAGCTCCTACAATGAGCAGTTCTTC CASSYDSSSYNEQFF
TRBJ2-2 many TRBV7-2 - TGTGCCAGCAGCCATACGGACAGGAACACCGGGGAGCTGTTTTTT CASSHTDRNTGELFF
TRBJ1-2 - TRBV7-3 TRBD1 TGTGCCAGCAGCCCCGGACAGGGGCTTGGCTACACCTTC CASSPGQGLGYTF
TRBJ2-2 once TRBV5-1 - TGCGCCAGCAGCTTGGACAGCACCGGGGAGCTGTTTTTT CASSLDSTGELFF
TRBJ1-2 many TRBV7-9 - TGTGCCAGCAGTGAGGTGGGGGGAGGCTACACCTTC CASSEVGGGYTF
TRBJ2-7 - TRBV11-2 - TGTGCCAGCAGCTTAACTTACGGGGACGAGCAGTACTTC CASSLTYGDEQYF
TRBJ1-5 - TRBV7-9 TRBD1 TGTGCCAGCAGCTTAGCGGCGTCGGGACAGGGTCCCCAGCCCCAGCATTTT CASSLAASGQGPQPQHF
TRBJ1-2 - TRBV25-1 - TGTGCCAGCGCCCCGGGGGGGTACGTTGGCTACACCTTC CASAPGGYVGYTF
TRBJ2-1 - TRBV9 - TGTGCCAGCAGCGTAGTGGGGGGGCCCTCAAGGCATGAGCAGTTCTTC CASSVVGGPSRHEQFF
TRBJ1-4 - TRBV6-2/TRBV6-3 - TGTGCCAGCAGCCCTACGGTAGCGGCTAATGAAAAACTGTTTTTT CASSPTVAANEKLFF
TRBJ1-3 - TRBV7-9 - TGTGCCAGCAGCTTAGCCCGCGCCTCTGGAAACACCATATATTTT CASSLARASGNTIYF
TRBJ2-1 - TRBV11-2 - TGTGCCAGCAGCAACGCCGGATCAGCGGTTAGCTCCTACAATGAGCAGTTCTTC CASSNAGSAVSSYNEQFF
TRBJ2-3 - TRBV19 TRBD2 TGTGCCAGTAGTCCAAGGCAGAGCGGGAGTAGCACAGATACGCAGTATTTT CASSPRQSGSSTDTQYF
TRBJ2-2 - TRBV5-1 - TGCGCCAGCAGCTCGGGACAGAACACCGGGGAGCTGTTTTTT CASSSGQNTGELFF
TRBJ1-1 - TRBV28 TRBD1 TGTGCCAGCAGGGGAGCAGACAGGGGGTCGCTTTTAAGCCAGATGAACACTGAAGCTTTCTTT CASRGADRGSLLSQMNTEAFF
TRBJ2-1 - TRBV18 TRBD2 TGTGCCAGCTCACCACCGTCTAGCGGGAGGGAAGGTGAGCAGTTCTTC CASSPPSSGREGEQFF